This T cell receptor (beta chain) was sequenced for a study of cytomegalovirus exposure and HLA in healthy donors. Notes on the study in general: What TCR beta sequences reportedly achieved was accurate prediction of HLA-A and HLA-B alleles in most subjects.

This clone has a handful of counts. Its cognate antigen is unknown. The PCR ran on 60 Vbeta and 13 Jbeta primers. Method: immunoSEQ multiplex PCR; TCRdb's copy keeps in-frame clones and lacks some. This sample has some 190,000 clones; 76% occur once, and the top ten carry roughly 1.6%. This CDR3 region has 15 residues. V shed 10 bases and J 5 bases; nucleotides not matched to a gene: 14. Germline CDR1 SGHRS, CDR2 YFSETQ. Sample: PBMCs. The V gene is TRBV5-1, the J gene TRBJ1-1, with TRBD1 matching 10 bases. The clonotype comes from a man aged 18 to 35 in good health and CMV-seronegative. CDR3 DNA sequence: TGCGCCGGGAAAATGGAGACAGGGGGCGTTACTGAAGCTTTCTTT. Translation gives CAGKMETGGVTEAFF.